A selection of T cell receptor beta chains follows, all from one sample in a study of Ad26.COV2.S vaccination and SARS-CoV-2 variants. Assay: immunoSEQ multiplex PCR; the TCRdb copy retains only in-frame clones and omits some. Seen here are a few hundred thousand clones, 83% observed once, and the top ten hold about 7.4%. The starting material was peripheral blood, obtained in a trial of Ad26.COV2.S vaccine versus placebo. The source of these receptors is a person aged 18-60 years who received the Ad26.COV2.S COVID-19 vaccine or a placebo. Each CDR3 is given without its conserved first and last residue. The D gene is left open where the match is weak. Where a row states a size, it is once, few, many or the class of an expanded clone; other rows omit it.

V gene: TRBV7-9; D gene: .; J gene: TRBJ1-1; clone size: .; CDR3 protein: ASSPRSQGTEAF
V gene: TRBV4-1; D gene: TRBD2; J gene: TRBJ2-1; clone size: .; CDR3 protein: ASSQDLAGTEQF
V gene: TRBV10-3; D gene: .; J gene: TRBJ2-1; clone size: .; CDR3 protein: AIALPPYNEQF
V gene: TRBV11-3; D gene: .; J gene: TRBJ1-2; clone size: .; CDR3 protein: ASSLAGGYT
V gene: TRBV19; D gene: .; J gene: TRBJ1-5; clone size: .; CDR3 protein: ASSRGLRGNQPQH
V gene: TRBV6-5; D gene: .; J gene: TRBJ1-1; clone size: .; CDR3 protein: ASSYTGRGTEAF
V gene: TRBV6-1; D gene: .; J gene: TRBJ1-2; clone size: .; CDR3 protein: ASSETGTPTYGYT
V gene: TRBV6-4; D gene: .; J gene: TRBJ2-3; clone size: .; CDR3 protein: ASSVEAISDTQY
V gene: TRBV19; D gene: TRBD2; J gene: TRBJ2-1; clone size: .; CDR3 protein: ASNPGGSLGEQF
V gene: TRBV25-1; D gene: TRBD1; J gene: TRBJ1-2; clone size: .; CDR3 protein: ASSASGTGGHGYT
V gene: TRBV30; D gene: .; J gene: TRBJ1-6; clone size: .; CDR3 protein: AWTRQLGSLH
V gene: TRBV2; D gene: .; J gene: TRBJ1-3; clone size: .; CDR3 protein: ASSGPKGGGNTIY
V gene: TRBV29-1; D gene: .; J gene: TRBJ1-1; clone size: .; CDR3 protein: SVYSMNTEAF
V gene: TRBV28; D gene: .; J gene: TRBJ1-1; clone size: .; CDR3 protein: ASSRAGQKNTEAF
V gene: TRBV5-1; D gene: .; J gene: TRBJ2-4; clone size: once; CDR3 protein: ASSLGRVQNIQY
V gene: TRBV19; D gene: TRBD2; J gene: TRBJ2-1; clone size: .; CDR3 protein: ASSMGGLAGGPGVNEQF
V gene: TRBV4-1; D gene: .; J gene: TRBJ1-5; clone size: few; CDR3 protein: ASSQDMRRPQPQH
V gene: TRBV29-1; D gene: .; J gene: TRBJ1-2; clone size: once; CDR3 protein: SVEGTDLPGYT
V gene: TRBV4-3; D gene: .; J gene: TRBJ1-5; clone size: .; CDR3 protein: ASSQDKTDYSNQPQH
V gene: TRBV6-2/TRBV6-3; D gene: TRBD1; J gene: TRBJ1-5; clone size: .; CDR3 protein: ASSLTGQGNQPQH
V gene: TRBV13; D gene: TRBD1; J gene: TRBJ2-7; clone size: .; CDR3 protein: ASSPTGTGPYEQY
V gene: TRBV25-1; D gene: .; J gene: TRBJ1-1; clone size: .; CDR3 protein: ATYSGAEAF
V gene: TRBV29-1; D gene: .; J gene: TRBJ1-2; clone size: .; CDR3 protein: SVSQGNYGYT
V gene: TRBV6-5; D gene: .; J gene: TRBJ1-5; clone size: .; CDR3 protein: ASSSGKGIH
V gene: TRBV29-1; D gene: TRBD2; J gene: TRBJ2-1; clone size: .; CDR3 protein: SVRGRDEQF
V gene: TRBV6-1; D gene: .; J gene: TRBJ1-1; clone size: .; CDR3 protein: ASSEGYRAF
V gene: TRBV27; D gene: .; J gene: TRBJ1-5; clone size: once; CDR3 protein: ASSMLSGRPQH
V gene: TRBV9; D gene: TRBD1; J gene: TRBJ1-2; clone size: .; CDR3 protein: ASSDNRDRGQDYGYT
V gene: TRBV27; D gene: .; J gene: TRBJ1-1; clone size: .; CDR3 protein: ASSSPLNTGRREAF
V gene: TRBV10-3; D gene: TRBD2; J gene: TRBJ2-3; clone size: .; CDR3 protein: AVGTSGYPEGDTQY
V gene: TRBV11-2; D gene: TRBD2; J gene: TRBJ2-1; clone size: once; CDR3 protein: ASSLPGGTVDEQF
V gene: TRBV12-3/TRBV12-4; D gene: TRBD2; J gene: TRBJ2-7; clone size: .; CDR3 protein: ASGLAGVEQY
V gene: TRBV6-2/TRBV6-3; D gene: TRBD1; J gene: TRBJ2-2; clone size: .; CDR3 protein: ASSYGALLQGAATGELF
V gene: TRBV20-1; D gene: .; J gene: TRBJ2-7; clone size: .; CDR3 protein: SARDGPEQY
V gene: TRBV5-4; D gene: .; J gene: TRBJ1-2; clone size: .; CDR3 protein: ASSGQGPGSVGYT
V gene: TRBV10-3; D gene: .; J gene: TRBJ1-5; clone size: .; CDR3 protein: AIGRDQPQH
V gene: TRBV2; D gene: .; J gene: TRBJ1-2; clone size: .; CDR3 protein: ASSEDRVYGYT
V gene: TRBV19; D gene: .; J gene: TRBJ2-1; clone size: .; CDR3 protein: ASSLGGWNNEQF
V gene: TRBV5-1; D gene: .; J gene: TRBJ1-1; clone size: .; CDR3 protein: ASSSQGKGNTEAF
V gene: TRBV5-1; D gene: .; J gene: TRBJ2-7; clone size: few; CDR3 protein: ASSLAPSDSYEQY
V gene: TRBV27; D gene: TRBD1; J gene: TRBJ2-3; clone size: .; CDR3 protein: ASKTGVSDTQY
V gene: TRBV6-5; D gene: .; J gene: TRBJ1-5; clone size: .; CDR3 protein: ASSYSTRQPQH
V gene: TRBV15; D gene: TRBD2; J gene: TRBJ2-5; clone size: .; CDR3 protein: ATRIAGREETQY
V gene: TRBV2; D gene: TRBD2; J gene: TRBJ2-7; clone size: once; CDR3 protein: AVAAGGLYEQY
V gene: TRBV19; D gene: TRBD1; J gene: TRBJ1-5; clone size: .; CDR3 protein: ASSKPGQVWNQPQH
V gene: TRBV5-1; D gene: TRBD1; J gene: TRBJ1-4; clone size: .; CDR3 protein: ASSIGTGNEKLF
V gene: TRBV14; D gene: .; J gene: TRBJ1-1; clone size: .; CDR3 protein: ASSQERRDTEAF
V gene: TRBV9; D gene: .; J gene: TRBJ2-2; clone size: .; CDR3 protein: ASSVGRVNGELF
V gene: TRBV6-2/TRBV6-3; D gene: TRBD2; J gene: TRBJ2-5; clone size: many; CDR3 protein: ASSQGREWETQY
V gene: TRBV10-1; D gene: TRBD2; J gene: TRBJ2-1; clone size: .; CDR3 protein: ASSESPSGGHEQF
V gene: TRBV21-1; D gene: .; J gene: TRBJ2-7; clone size: .; CDR3 protein: ASSNLTIRGYEQY
V gene: TRBV21-1; D gene: .; J gene: TRBJ1-2; clone size: .; CDR3 protein: ARGGRGSYGYT